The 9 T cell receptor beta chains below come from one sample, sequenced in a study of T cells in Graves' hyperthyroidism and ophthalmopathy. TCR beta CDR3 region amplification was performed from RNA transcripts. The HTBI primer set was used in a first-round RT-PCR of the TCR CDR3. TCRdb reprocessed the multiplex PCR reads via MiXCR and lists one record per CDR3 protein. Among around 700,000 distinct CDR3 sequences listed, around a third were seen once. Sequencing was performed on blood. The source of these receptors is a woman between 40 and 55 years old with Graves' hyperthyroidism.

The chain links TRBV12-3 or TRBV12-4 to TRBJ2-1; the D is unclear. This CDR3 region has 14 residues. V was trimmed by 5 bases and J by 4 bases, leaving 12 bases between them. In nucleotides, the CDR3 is TGTGCCAGCAGTCTCGGTAATTCATACAATGAGCAGTTCTTC. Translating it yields CASSLGNSYNEQFF.

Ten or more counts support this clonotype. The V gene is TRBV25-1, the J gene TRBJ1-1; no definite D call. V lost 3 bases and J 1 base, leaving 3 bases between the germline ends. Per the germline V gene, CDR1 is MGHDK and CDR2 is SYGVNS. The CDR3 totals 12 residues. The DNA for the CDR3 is TGTGCCAGCAGTGAGGCGAACACTGAAGCTTTCTTT. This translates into CASSEANTEAFF.

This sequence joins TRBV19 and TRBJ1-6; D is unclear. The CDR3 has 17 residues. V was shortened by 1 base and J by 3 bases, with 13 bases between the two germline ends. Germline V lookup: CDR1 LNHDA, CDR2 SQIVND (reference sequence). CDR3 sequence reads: CASSIAGEDYYNSPLHF. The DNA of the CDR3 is TGTGCCAGTAGTATAGCTGGGGAGGACTACTATAATTCACCCCTCCACTTT.

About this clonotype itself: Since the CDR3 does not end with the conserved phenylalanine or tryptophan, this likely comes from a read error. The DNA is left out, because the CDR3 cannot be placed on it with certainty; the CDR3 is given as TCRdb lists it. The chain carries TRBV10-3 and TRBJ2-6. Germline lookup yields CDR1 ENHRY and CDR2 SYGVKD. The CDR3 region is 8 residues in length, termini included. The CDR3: CAISGWNT.

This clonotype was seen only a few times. CDR3 amino acids: CASSLEVDTQYF. CDR3 coding DNA: TGTGCCAGCAGCTTAGAGGTAGATACGCAGTATTTT. The rearrangement joins TRBV7-9 to TRBJ2-3, with no clear D. The germline CDR1 and CDR2 sequences are SEHNR and FQNEAQ (reference sequence). The length of the CDR3 is 12 residues. Trimming stripped 1 base from V and 5 bases from J, with 4 bases between.

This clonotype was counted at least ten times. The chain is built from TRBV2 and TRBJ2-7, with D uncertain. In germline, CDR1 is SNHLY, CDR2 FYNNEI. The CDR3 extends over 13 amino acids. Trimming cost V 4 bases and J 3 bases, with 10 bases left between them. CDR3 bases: TGTGCCAGCAGTGTGCCAGAATACTACGAGCAGTACTTC. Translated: CASSVPEYYEQYF.

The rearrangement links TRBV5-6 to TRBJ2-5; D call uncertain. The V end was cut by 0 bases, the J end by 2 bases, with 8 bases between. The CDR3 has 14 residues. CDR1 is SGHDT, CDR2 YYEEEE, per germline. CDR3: CASSLGVGQETQYF. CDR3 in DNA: TGTGCCAGCAGCTTGGGTGTAGGTCAAGAGACCCAGTACTTC.

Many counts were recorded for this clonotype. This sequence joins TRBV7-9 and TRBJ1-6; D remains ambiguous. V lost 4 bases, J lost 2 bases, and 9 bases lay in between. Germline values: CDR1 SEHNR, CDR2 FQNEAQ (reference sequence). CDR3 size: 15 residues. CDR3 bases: TGTGCCAGCAGCTCGGGTGGTGCCTATAATTCACCCCTCCACTTT. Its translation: CASSSGGAYNSPLHF.

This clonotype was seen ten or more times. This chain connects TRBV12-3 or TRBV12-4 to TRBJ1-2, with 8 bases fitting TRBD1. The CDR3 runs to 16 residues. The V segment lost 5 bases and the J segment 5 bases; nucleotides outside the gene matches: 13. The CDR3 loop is CASSLRTGIDEYGYTF. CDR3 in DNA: TGTGCCAGCAGTCTCAGGACAGGGATTGATGAGTATGGCTACACCTTC.